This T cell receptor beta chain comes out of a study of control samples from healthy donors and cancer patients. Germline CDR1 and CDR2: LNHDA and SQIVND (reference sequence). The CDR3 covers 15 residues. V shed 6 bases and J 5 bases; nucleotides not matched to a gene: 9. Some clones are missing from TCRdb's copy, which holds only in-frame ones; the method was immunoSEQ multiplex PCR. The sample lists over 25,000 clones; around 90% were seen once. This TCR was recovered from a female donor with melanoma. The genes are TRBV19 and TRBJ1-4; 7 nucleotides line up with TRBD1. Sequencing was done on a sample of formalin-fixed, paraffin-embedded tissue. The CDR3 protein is CASSHGQDRNEKLFF. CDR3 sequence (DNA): TGTGCCAGTAGCCACGGACAGGACCGAAATGAAAAACTGTTTTTT.